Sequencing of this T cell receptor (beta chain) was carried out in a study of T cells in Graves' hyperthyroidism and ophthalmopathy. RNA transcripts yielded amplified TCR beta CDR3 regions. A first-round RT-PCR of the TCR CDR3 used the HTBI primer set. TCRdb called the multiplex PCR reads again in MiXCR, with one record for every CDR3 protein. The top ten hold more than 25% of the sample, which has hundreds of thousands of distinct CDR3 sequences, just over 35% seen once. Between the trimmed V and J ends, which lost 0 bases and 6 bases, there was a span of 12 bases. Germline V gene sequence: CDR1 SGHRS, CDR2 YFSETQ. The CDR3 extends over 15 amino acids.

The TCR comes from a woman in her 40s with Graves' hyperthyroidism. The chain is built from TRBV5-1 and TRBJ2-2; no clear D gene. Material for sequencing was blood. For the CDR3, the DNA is TGCGCCAGCAGCTTGGGCGGCGGTAGATCCGGGGAGCTGTTTTTT. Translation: CASSLGGGRSGELFF.